One and the same sample provided the 7 T cell receptor beta chains below, sequenced in a study of beta chain features in type 1 diabetes. What was sequenced were expressed TCRB transcripts, since all of the isolated RNA had been reverse transcribed. Only in-frame clones appear in the TCRdb table, and some are missing; sequencing was by immunoSEQ multiplex PCR. Found here are 120,000 to 150,000 clones, 10% of them singletons; the top ten hold 1.3%. The sequencing sample was made of naive CD4+ T cells from blood. These receptor sequences come from a young man in good health.

The genes are TRBV7-3 and TRBJ2-2; 12 nucleotides match TRBD2. The trim removed 4 bases at V and 1 base at J, leaving 1 base unmatched. CDR3 length: 16 residues. In germline, CDR1 is SGHTA, CDR2 FQGTGA. The CDR3 protein is CASSSLAGGNTGELFF. The DNA for the CDR3 is TGTGCCAGCAGCTCACTAGCGGGGGGGAACACCGGGGAGCTGTTTTTT.

This clone was observed a handful of times. V usage is TRBV11-2 and J usage is TRBJ1-2, with 10 bases lining up with TRBD1. V lost 5 bases to trimming and J lost 2 bases; unmatched junction nucleotides: 8. The CDR3 covers 16 residues. Germline CDR1 is SGHAT and CDR2 is FQNNGV. CDR3 amino acids: CASSQLGQGRNYGYTF. As DNA, the CDR3 is TGTGCCAGCAGCCAACTGGGACAGGGGAGGAACTATGGCTACACCTTC.

This clone was counted a few times. This rearrangement joins TRBV7-8 to TRBJ2-5; D remains unclear. With 0 bases removed from V and 1 base from J, the gap between germline ends came to 3 bases. This CDR3 region has 13 residues. Per the germline V gene, CDR1 is SGHVS and CDR2 is FQNEAQ. The CDR3 DNA sequence: TGTGCCAGCAGCTTAGCCTTCCAAGAGACCCAGTACTTC. This gives the protein CASSLAFQETQYF.

This clone was seen only a few times. The genes are TRBV19 and TRBJ1-5; unclear D gene. Trimming stripped 6 bases from V and 2 bases from J, with 20 bases between. CDR3 length: 17 amino acids. Germline values: CDR1 LNHDA, CDR2 SQIVND (reference sequence). The chain's CDR3 is CASSKTPIGYGNQPQHF. The CDR3 region has the DNA TGTGCCAGTAGCAAAACCCCTATCGGGTATGGCAATCAGCCCCAGCATTTT.

This clone was seen more than once but under ten times. This rearrangement joins TRBV9 to TRBJ2-7; 8 positions match TRBD2. Germline V gives CDR1 SGDLS, CDR2 YYNGEE. V lost 0 bases, J lost 6 bases, and 5 bases stayed unmatched. The CDR3 is 14 residues long. DNA for the CDR3: TGTGCCAGCAGCGTAGGCGGGGGGTTCCCCGAGCAGTACTTC. The encoded protein is CASSVGGGFPEQYF.

This clone was counted only a few times. This chain links TRBV7-6 with TRBJ2-5; tentative D call: TRBD1 (5 bases). The end of the DNA is better explained by TRBJ2-7, so the J call may be wrong. The CDR3 is 14 residues long. Germline V lookup: CDR1 SGHVS, CDR2 FNYEAQ. The CDR3 sequence is CASSLGQGTYEQYF. CDR3 nucleotides: TGTGCCAGCAGCTTAGGTCAGGGCACCTACGAGCAGTACTTC.

This clone was detected only a few times. The chain uses TRBV11-2 and TRBJ2-5, with 10 bases lining up with TRBD2. The CDR3 runs to 14 residues. Germline CDR1 SGHAT, CDR2 FQNNGV. V dropped 5 bases and J dropped 5; count of bases not matched to a gene: 5. The CDR3 protein is CASSERGGGETQYF. The CDR3 coding sequence is TGTGCCAGCAGCGAGCGGGGGGGTGGTGAGACCCAGTACTTC.